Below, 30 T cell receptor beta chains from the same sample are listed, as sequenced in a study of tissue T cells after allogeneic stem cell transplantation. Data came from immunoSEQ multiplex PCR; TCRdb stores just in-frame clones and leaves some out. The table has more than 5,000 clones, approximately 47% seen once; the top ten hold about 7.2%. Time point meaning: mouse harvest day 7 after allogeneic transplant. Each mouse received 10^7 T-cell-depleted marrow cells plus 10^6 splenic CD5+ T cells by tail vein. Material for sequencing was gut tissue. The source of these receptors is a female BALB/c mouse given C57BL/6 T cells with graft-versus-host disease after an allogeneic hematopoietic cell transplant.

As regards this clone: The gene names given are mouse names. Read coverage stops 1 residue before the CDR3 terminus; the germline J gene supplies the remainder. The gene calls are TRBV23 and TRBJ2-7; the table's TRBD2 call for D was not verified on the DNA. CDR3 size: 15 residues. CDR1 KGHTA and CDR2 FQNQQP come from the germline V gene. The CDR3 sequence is CSSSQSGTGGYEQYF. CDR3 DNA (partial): TGCTCCAGCAGTCAATCGGGGACTGGGGGTTATGAACAGTAC.

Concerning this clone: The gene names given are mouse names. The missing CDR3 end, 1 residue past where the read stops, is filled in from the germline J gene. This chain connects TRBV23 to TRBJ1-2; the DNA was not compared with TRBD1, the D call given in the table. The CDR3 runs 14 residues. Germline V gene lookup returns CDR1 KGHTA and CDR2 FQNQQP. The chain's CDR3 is CSSSQSQGHSDYTF. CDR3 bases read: TGCTCCAGCAGTCAAAGTCAGGGGCACTCCGACTACACC.

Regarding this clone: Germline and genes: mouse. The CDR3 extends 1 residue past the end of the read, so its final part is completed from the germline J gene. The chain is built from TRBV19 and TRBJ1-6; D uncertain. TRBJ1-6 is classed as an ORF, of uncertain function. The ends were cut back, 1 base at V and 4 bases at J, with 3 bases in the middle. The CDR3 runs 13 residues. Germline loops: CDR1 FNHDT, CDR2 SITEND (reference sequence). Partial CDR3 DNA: TGTGCCAGCAGTATAAGATATAATTCGCCCCTCTAC. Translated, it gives CASSIRYNSPLY. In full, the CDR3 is CASSIRYNSPLYF.

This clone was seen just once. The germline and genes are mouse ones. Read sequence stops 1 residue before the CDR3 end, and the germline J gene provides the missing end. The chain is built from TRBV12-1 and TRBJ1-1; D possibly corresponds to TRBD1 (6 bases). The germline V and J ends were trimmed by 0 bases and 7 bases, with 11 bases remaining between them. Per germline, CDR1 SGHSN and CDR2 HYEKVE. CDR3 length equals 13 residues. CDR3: CASSLVGAVEVFF. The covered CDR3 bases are TGTGCCAGCTCTCTCGTGGGGGCGGTAGAAGTCTTC.

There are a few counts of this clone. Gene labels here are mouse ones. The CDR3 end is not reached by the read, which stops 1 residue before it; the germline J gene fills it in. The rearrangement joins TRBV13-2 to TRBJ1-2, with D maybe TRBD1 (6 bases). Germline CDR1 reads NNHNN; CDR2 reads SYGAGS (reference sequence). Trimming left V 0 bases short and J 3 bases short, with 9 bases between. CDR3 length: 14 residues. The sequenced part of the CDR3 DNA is TGTGCCAGCGGTGATGAGGGGGGAGACTCCGACTACACC. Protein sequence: CASGDEGGDSDYT. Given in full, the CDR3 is CASGDEGGDSDYTF.

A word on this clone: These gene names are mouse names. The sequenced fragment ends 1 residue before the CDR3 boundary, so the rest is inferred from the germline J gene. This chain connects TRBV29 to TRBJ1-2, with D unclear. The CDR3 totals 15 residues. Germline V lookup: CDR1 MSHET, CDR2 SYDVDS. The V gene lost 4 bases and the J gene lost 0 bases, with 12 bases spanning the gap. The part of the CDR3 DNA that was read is TGTGCTAGCAGTTCACCCTCCCATGCAAACTCCGACTACACC. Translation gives CASSSPSHANSDYT. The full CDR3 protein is CASSSPSHANSDYTF.

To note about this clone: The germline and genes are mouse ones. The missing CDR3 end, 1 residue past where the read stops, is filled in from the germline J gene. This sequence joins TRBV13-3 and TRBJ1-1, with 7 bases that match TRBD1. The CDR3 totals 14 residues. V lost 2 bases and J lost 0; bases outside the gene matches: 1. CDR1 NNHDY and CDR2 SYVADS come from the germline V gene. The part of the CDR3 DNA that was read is TGTGCCAGCAGTGAGGGGACAGCAAACACAGAAGTCTTC. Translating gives CASSEGTANTEVF. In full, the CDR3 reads CASSEGTANTEVFF.

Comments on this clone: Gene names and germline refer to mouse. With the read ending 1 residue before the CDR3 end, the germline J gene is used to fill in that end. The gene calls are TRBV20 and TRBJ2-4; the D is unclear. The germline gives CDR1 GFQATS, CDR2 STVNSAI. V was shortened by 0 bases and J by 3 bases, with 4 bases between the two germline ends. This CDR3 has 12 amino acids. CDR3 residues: CGARDGQNTLYF. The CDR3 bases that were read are TGTGGTGCTAGGGATGGCCAAAACACCTTGTAC.

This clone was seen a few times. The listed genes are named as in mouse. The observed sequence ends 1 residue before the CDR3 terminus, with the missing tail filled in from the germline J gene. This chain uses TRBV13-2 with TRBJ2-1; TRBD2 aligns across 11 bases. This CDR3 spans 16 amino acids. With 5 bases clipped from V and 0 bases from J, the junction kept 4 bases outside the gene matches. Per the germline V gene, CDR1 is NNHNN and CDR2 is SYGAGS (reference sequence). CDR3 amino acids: CASGDWGATNYAEQFF. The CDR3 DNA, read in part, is TGTGCCAGCGGGGACTGGGGGGCCACTAACTATGCTGAGCAGTTC.

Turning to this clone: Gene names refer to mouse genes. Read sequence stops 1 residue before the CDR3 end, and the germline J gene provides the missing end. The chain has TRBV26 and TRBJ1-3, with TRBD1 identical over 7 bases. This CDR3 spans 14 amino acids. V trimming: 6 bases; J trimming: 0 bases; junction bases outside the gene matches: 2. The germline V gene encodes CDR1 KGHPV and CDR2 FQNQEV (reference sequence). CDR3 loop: CASRGTDSGNTLYF. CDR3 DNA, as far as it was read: TGTGCCAGCAGAGGGACAGATTCTGGAAATACGCTCTAT. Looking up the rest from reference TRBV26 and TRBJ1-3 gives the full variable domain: NSKVIQTPRYLVKGQGQKAKMRCIPEKGHPVVFWYQQNKNNEFKFLINFQNQEVLQQIDMTEKRFSAECPSNSPCSLEIQSSEAGDSALYLCASRGTDSGNTLYFGEGSRLIVV.

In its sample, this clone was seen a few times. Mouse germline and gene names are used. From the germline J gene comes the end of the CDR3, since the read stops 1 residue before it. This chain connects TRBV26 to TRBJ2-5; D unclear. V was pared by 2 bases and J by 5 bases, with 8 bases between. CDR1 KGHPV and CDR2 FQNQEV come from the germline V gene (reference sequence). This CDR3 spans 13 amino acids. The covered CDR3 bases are TGTGCCAGCAGTCTGGGCCGAGGAGACACCCAGTAC. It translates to CASSLGRGDTQY. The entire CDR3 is CASSLGRGDTQYF.

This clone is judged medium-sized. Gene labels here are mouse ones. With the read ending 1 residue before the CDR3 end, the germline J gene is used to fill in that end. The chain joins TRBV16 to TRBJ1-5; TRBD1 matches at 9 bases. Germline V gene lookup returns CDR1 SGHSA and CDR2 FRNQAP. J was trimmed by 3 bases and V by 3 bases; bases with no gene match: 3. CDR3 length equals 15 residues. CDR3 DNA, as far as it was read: TGTGCAAGCAGCTTCTCGACAGGGGGCAACCAGGCTCCGCTT. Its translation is CASSFSTGGNQAPL. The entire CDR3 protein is CASSFSTGGNQAPLF. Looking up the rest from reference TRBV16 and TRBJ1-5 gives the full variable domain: NAGVIQTPRHKVTGKGQEATLWCEPISGHSAVFWYRQTIVQGLEFLTYFRNQAPIDDSGMPKERFSAQMPNQSHSTLKIQSTQPQDSAVYLCASSFSTGGNQAPLFGEGTRLSVL.

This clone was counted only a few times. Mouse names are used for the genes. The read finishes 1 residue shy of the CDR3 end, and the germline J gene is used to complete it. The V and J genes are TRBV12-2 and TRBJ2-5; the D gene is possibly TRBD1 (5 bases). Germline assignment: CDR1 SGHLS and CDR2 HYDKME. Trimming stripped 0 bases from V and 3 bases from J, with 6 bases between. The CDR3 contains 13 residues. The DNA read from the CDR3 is TGTGCCAGCTCTCTCGCAGGGCAAGACACCCAGTAC. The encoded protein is CASSLAGQDTQY. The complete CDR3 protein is CASSLAGQDTQYF.

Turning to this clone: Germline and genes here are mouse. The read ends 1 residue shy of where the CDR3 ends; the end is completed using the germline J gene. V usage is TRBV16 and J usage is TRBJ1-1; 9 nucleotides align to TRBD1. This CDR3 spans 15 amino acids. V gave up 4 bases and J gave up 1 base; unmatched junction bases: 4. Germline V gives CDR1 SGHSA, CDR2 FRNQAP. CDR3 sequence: CASSSLDRGNTEVFF. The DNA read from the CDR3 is TGTGCAAGCAGCTCCCTGGACAGGGGGAACACAGAAGTCTTC. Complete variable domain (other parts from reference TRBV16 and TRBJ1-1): NAGVIQTPRHKVTGKGQEATLWCEPISGHSAVFWYRQTIVQGLEFLTYFRNQAPIDDSGMPKERFSAQMPNQSHSTLKIQSTQPQDSAVYLCASSSLDRGNTEVFFGKGTRLTVV.

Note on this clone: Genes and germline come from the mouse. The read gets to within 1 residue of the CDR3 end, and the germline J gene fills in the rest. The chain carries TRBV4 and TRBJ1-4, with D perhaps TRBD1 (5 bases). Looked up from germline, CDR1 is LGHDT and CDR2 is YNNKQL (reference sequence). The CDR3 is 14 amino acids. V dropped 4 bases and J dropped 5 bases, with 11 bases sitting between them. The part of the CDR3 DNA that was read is TGTGCCAGCAGCTTGACAGAGGGGAACGAAAGATTATTT. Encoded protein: CASSLTEGNERLF. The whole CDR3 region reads CASSLTEGNERLFF.

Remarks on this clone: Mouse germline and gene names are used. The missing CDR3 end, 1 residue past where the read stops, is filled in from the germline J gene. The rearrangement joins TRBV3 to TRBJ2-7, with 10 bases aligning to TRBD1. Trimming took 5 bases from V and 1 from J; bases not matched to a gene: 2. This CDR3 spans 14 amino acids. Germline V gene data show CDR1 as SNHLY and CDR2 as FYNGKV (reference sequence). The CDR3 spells CASSRTGGSYEQYF. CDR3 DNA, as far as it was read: TGTGCCAGCAGCCGGACAGGGGGGTCCTATGAACAGTAC.

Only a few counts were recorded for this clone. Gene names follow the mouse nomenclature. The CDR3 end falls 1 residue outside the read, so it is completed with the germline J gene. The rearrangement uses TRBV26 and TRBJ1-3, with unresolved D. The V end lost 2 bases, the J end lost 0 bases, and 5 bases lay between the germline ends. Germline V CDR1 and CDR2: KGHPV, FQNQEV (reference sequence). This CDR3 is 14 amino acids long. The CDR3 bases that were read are TGTGCCAGCAGTCTGGGGTATTCTGGAAATACGCTCTAT. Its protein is CASSLGYSGNTLY. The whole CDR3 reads CASSLGYSGNTLYF.

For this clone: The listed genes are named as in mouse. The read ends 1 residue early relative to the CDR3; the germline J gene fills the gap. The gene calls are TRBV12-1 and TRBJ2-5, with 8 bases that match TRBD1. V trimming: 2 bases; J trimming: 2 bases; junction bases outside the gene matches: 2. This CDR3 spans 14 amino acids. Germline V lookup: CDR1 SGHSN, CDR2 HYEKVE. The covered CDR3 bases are TGTGCCAGCTCTCCCAGGGGGCCCCAAGACACCCAGTAC. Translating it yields CASSPRGPQDTQY. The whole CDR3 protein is CASSPRGPQDTQYF.

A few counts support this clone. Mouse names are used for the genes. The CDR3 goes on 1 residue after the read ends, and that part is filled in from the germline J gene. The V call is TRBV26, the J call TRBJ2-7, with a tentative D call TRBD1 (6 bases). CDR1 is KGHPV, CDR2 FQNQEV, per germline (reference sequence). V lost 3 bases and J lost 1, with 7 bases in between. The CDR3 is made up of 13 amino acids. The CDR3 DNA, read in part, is TGTGCCAGCAGTCTAGACAGGTCCTATGAACAGTAC. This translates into CASSLDRSYEQY. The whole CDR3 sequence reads CASSLDRSYEQYF.

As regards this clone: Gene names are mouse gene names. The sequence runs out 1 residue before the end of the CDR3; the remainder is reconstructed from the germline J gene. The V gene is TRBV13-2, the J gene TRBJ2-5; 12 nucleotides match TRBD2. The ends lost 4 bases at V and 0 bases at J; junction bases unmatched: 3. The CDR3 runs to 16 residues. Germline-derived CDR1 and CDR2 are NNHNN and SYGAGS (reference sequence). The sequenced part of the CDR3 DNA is TGTGCCAGCGGTCGGGACTGGGGGGATAACCAAGACACCCAGTAC. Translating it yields CASGRDWGDNQDTQY. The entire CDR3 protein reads CASGRDWGDNQDTQYF.

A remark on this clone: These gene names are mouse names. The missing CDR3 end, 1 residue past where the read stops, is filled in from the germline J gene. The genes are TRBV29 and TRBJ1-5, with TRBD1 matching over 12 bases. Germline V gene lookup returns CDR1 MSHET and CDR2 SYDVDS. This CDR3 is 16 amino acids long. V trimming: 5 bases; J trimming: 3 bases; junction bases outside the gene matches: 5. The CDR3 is CASSTRDRGLNQAPLF. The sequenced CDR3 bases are TGTGCTAGCAGTACTCGGGACAGGGGGCTCAACCAGGCTCCGCTT. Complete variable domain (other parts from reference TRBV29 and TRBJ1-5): DMKVTQMPRYLIKRMGENVLLECGQDMSHETMYWYRQDPGLGLQLIYISYDVDSNSEGDIPKGYRVSRKKREHFSLILDSAKTNQTSVYFCASSTRDRGLNQAPLFGEGTRLSVL.

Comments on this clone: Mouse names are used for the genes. CDR3 in amino acids: CSSSQLGASAETLYF. CDR3 DNA, as far as it was read: TGCTCCAGCAGTCAATTGGGGGCGAGTGCAGAAACGCTGTAT. The chain links TRBV23 to TRBJ2-3. The read ends 1 residue before the CDR3 terminus; that terminus is restored from the germline J gene. Germline lookup yields CDR1 KGHTA and CDR2 FQNQQP. This CDR3 spans 15 amino acids.

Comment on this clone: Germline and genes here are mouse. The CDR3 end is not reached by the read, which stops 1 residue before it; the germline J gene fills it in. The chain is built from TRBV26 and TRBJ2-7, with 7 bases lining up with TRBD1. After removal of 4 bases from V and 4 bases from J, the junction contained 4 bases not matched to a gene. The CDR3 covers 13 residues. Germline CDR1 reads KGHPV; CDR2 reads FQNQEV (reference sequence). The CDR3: CASSPGQLYEQYF. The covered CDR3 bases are TGTGCCAGCAGTCCGGGACAGCTTTATGAACAGTAC.

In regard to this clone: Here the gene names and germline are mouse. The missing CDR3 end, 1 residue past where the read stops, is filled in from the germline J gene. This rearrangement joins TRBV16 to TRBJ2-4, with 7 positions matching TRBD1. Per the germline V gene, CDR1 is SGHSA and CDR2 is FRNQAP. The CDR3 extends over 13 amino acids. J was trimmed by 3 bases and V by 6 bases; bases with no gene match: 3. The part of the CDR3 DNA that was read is TGTGCAAGCAGTCGGGACAGACAAAACACCTTGTAC. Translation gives CASSRDRQNTLY. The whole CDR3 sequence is CASSRDRQNTLYF.

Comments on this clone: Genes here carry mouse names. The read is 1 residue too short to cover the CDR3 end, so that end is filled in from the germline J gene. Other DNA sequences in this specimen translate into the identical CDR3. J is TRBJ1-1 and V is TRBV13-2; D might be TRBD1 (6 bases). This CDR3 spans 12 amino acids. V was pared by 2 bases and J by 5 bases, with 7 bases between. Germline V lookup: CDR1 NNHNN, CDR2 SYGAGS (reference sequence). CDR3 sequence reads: CASGEGQTEVFF. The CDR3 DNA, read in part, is TGTGCCAGCGGTGAAGGACAGACAGAAGTCTTC.

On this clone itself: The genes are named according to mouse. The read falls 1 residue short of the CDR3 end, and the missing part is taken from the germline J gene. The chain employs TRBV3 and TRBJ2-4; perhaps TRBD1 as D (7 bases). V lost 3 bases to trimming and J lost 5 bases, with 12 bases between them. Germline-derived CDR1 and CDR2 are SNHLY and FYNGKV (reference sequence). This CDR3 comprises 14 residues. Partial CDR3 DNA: TGTGCCAGCAGCTTGAGGGGGCTCGGAAACACCTTGTAC. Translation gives CASSLRGLGNTLY. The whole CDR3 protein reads CASSLRGLGNTLYF.

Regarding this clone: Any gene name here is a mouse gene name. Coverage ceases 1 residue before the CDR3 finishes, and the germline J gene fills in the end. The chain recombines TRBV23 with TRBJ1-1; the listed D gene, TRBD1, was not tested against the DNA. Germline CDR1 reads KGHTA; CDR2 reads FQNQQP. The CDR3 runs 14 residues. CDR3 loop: CSSSHGQGVTEVFF. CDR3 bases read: TGCTCCAGCAGCCACGGACAGGGGGTCACAGAAGTCTTC.

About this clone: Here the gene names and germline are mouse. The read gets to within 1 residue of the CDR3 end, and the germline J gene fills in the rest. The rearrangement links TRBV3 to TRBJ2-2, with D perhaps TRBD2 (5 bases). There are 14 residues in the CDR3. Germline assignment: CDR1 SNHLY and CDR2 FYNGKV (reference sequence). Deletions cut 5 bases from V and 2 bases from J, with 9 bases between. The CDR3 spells CASSTTDNTGQLYF. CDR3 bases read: TGTGCCAGCAGCACGACTGATAACACCGGGCAGCTCTAC. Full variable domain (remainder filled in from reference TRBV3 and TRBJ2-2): GPKVLQIPSHQIIDMGQMVTLNCDPVSNHLYFYWYKQILGQQMEFLVNFYNGKVMEKSKLFKDQFSVERPDGSYFTLKIQPTALEDSAVYFCASSTTDNTGQLYFGEGSKLTVL.

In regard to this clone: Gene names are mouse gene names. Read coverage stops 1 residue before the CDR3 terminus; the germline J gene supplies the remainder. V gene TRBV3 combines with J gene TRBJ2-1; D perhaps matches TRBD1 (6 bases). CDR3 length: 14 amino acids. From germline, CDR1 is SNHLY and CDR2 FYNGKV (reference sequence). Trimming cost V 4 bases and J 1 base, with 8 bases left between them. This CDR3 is CASSSGQNYAEQFF. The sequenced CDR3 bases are TGTGCCAGCAGCTCCGGACAGAACTATGCTGAGCAGTTC. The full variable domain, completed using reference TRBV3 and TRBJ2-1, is GPKVLQIPSHQIIDMGQMVTLNCDPVSNHLYFYWYKQILGQQMEFLVNFYNGKVMEKSKLFKDQFSVERPDGSYFTLKIQPTALEDSAVYFCASSSGQNYAEQFFGPGTRLTVL.

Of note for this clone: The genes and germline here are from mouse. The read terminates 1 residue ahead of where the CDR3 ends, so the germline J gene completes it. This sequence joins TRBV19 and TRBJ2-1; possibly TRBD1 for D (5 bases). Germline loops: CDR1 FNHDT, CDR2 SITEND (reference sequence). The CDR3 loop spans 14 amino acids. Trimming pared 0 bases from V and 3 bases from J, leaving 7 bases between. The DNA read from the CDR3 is TGTGCCAGCAGTATAGGGACATTCTATGCTGAGCAGTTC. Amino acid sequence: CASSIGTFYAEQF. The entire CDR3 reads CASSIGTFYAEQFF. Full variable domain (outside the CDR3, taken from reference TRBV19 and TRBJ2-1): GGIITQTPKFLIGQEGQKLTLKCQQNFNHDTMYWYRQDSGKGLRLIYYSITENDLQKGDLSEGYDASREKKSSFSLTVTSAQKNEMAVFLCASSIGTFYAEQFFGPGTRLTVL.